This entry concerns a single T cell receptor beta chain. Only a few counts were recorded for this clone. The clone's antigen remains unknown. The input lacks base qualities; no much larger clone sits a single base away. The CDR3 regions of human TCRbeta chains were analyzed by immunosequencing. The published analysis was carried out like this. Repertoire TCRs were checked for matches against a reference library of SARS-CoV-2-specific TCRs that had been generated using the MIRA antigen-specificity platform. Breadth was defined as the fraction of unique TCRs that were SARS-CoV-2-associated. Depth was defined as the fraction of total T cells that were SARS-CoV-2-associated. Using the MIRA data, each spike-specific TCR was assigned both to the spike region to which the TCR was reactive and to a CD4 or CD8 class. Log10-transformed breadth and depth values were compared by one-way ANOVA with Sidak's multiple comparisons tests. Not all clones reach the TCRdb copy of this immuneACCESS table, which keeps in-frame sequences only. Checked studies attribute under half of the gap to unresolved V genes and leave the rest unexplained. V, J and clone size reflect that table, while D and trimming were determined from the DNA. This sample is represented by roughly 180,000 clones; about nine tenths of them were singletons. The ten largest clones take up roughly 2.5% of the sample.

The data stem from a study of T cell responses to AZD1222 COVID-19 vaccine (dated by TCRdb to 2020 to 2023). As for the study more broadly: AZD1222 recipients whose second dose came at about 4 weeks and those whose second dose came at about 12 weeks were combined into one group, since spike-specific TCR depth and breadth did not differ between the two schedules. Trial participants were enrolled by age into subgroups of 18-55, 56-69 and 70-plus years, and around 140, 26 and 57 TCR-sequenced participants, respectively, were included in these subgroups. TCR sequencing was performed for roughly 250 trial participants, of whom about 210 were given two doses of AZD1222 and around 26 were given two doses of MenACWY control vaccine. Study-wide conclusions, independent of this receptor: No day 14 peak-response samples were available, so repertoires were characterized only after the peak T cell response. Only 5 to 7 AZD1222 recipients were SARS-CoV-2 seropositive at baseline, limiting conclusions about previously exposed vaccinees. Participants were mostly white British, with more females than males. The authors suggested clonal diversity may have been underestimated. CD4 TCRs associated with the vaccine covered the entire spike protein, and the dominant responses were in regions 160-218 and 743-854. Nearly half of unique spike-specific TCRs reportedly recognized epitopes outside regions mutated in the B.1.351 and B.1.1.7 variants. The 56-69-year group was small, and its depth increase did not reach significance, likely because of low power. A significant rise in spike-specific TCR breadth and depth was observed after two AZD1222 doses relative to day 0 and relative to MenACWY recipients.

A distance of 4 bases separates the germline ends of V and J, which lose 3 bases and 5 bases respectively. Measured from the cysteine to the phenylalanine, the CDR3 is 11 residues long. Only the CDR3 DNA is retained, 33 bases long and in frame from the first base. The germline V gene (reference sequence) provides CDR1 SEHNR and CDR2 FQNEAQ. The time point label on this specimen signifies: baseline before first vaccination. Samples from vaccinated people were obtained from the UK trials COV001 and COV002, which included a single-blind randomized controlled phase 2/3 trial of AZD1222 (ChAdOx1 nCoV-19) in healthy adults. For TCRbeta chain sequencing, PBMC samples from trial participants were taken at day 0 and at day 28 after the second dose.

The sequence is built from TRBV7-9 and TRBJ2-5, with the D gene not clear enough to name. The receptor was isolated from an adult in good health. The source material was peripheral blood, sampled on day 0 of AZD1222 vaccination. The CDR3 corresponds to CASSFPETQYF. The DNA sequence reads TGTGCCAGCAGCTTCCCGGAGACCCAGTACTTC.